This TCR beta chain was sequenced for a study of T cells in Graves' hyperthyroidism and ophthalmopathy. On the study more broadly: Upon initial diagnosis and before any treatment, peripheral blood was collected.

Amplified regions were TCR beta CDR3 sequences from RNA transcripts. HTBI primers drove first-round RT-PCR of the TCR CDR3. One entry per CDR3 protein results from TCRdb running MiXCR on the multiplex PCR reads. The repertoire includes more than 500,000 distinct CDR3 sequences, roughly 15% of them detected once, and about 3.9% sits in the top ten. Many counts were recorded for this clonotype. Its antigen is as yet unknown. Notes on the study in general: From stable hyperthyroidism, ophthalmopathy was separated by a 13 V-J model.

Uncontrolled infection, other autoimmune disease, pregnancy or lactation led to exclusion. Together with thyroid ultrasound, orbital computed tomography, serum thyroxine and TRAb, clinical symptoms were used for diagnoses. V shed 11 bases and J shed 6 bases, with 19 bases lying between them. Germline lookup yields CDR1 MDHEN and CDR2 SYDVKM. The CDR3 extends over 14 amino acids. This clonotype was sampled from a middle-aged woman with Graves' ophthalmopathy. The sequenced material came from blood. The rearrangement joins TRBV28 to TRBJ2-2; D gene uncertain. The CDR3 nucleotides read TGTGCCGCAACACACTCCATGTGGCCCGGGGAGCTGTTTTTT. Translation: CAATHSMWPGELFF.